This TCR beta chain appears in the sequencing data of a study of T cells in Graves' hyperthyroidism and ophthalmopathy. Using RNA transcripts as the source, TCR beta CDR3 regions were amplified. The HTBI primer set was used in a first-round RT-PCR of the TCR CDR3. One entry per CDR3 protein, called by TCRdb with MiXCR from the multiplex PCR reads. The data hold hundreds of thousands of distinct CDR3 sequences, with 45% observed a single time. The CDR3 is made up of 16 amino acids. Trimming removed 3 bases from V and 1 base from J; junction bases left unmatched: 9. CDR1 is DFQATT, CDR2 SNEGSKA, per germline (reference sequence). Whole-study results and caveats: Researchers found most expanded thyroid clonotypes above 0.001 in blood as well.

With regard to this clonotype: Its matching antigen is unknown.

Sequencing used peripheral blood or thyroid tissue (not recorded which). This sequence joins TRBV20-1 and TRBJ1-5, with 7 bases lining up with TRBD1. The TCR originated in an adult man with Graves' disease, either hyperthyroidism or ophthalmopathy (not recorded which). The CDR3 region is CSASASGTASNQPQHF. The CDR3 DNA reads as TGCAGTGCTAGTGCTTCGGGGACAGCAAGCAATCAGCCCCAGCATTTT.